The following is a TCR beta chain sequence with its context. Antigen unknown. This sample is drawn from a study of vaccination and CD4 T cells after COVID-19. Time point defined: late sampling 161 to 241 days after vaccination in a few convalescent patients. Stated treatment: roughly 10-day PBMC culture with coronavirus spike peptide pools or control peptides (ViraFEST assay). The germline V gene has CDR1 LNHDA and CDR2 SQIVND (reference sequence). V was shortened by 7 bases and J by 1 base, with 10 bases between the two germline ends. This CDR3 region has 13 residues. Sequencing of cultured CD4+ T cell DNA used the Oncomine TCR Beta short-read assay. TCRdb passed the PCR reads through MiXCR, listing each CDR3 protein once. Here the sample spans around 18,000 distinct CDR3 sequences, 44% being singletons.

The receptor was isolated from a human donor who had recovered from COVID-19. V is TRBV19 and J is TRBJ1-1; D is unclear. Source: CD4+ T cells from blood, cultured in vitro, taken about 7 months after SARS-CoV-2 vaccination. The CDR3 loop reads CASNVGRNTEAFF. CDR3 nucleotides: TGTGCCAGTAATGTGGGAAGGAACACTGAAGCTTTCTTT.